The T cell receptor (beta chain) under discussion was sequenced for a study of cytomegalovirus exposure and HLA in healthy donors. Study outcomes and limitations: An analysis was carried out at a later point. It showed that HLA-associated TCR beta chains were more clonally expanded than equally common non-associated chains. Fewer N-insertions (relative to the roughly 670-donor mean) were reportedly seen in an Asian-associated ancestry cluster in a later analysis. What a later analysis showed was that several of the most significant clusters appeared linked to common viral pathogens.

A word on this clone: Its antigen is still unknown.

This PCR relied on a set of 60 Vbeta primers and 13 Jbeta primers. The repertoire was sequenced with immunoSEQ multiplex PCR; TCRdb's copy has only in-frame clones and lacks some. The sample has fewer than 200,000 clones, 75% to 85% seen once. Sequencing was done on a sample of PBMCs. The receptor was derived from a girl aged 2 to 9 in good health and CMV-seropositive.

The CDR3: CASSLLDEQYF. The CDR3 nucleotides read TGTGCCAGCAGCCTTCTAGACGAGCAGTACTTC. V usage is TRBV11-2 and J usage is TRBJ2-7; D call uncertain. Per germline, CDR1 SGHAT and CDR2 FQNNGV. CDR3 length: 11 amino acids. V lost 5 bases and J 5 bases, leaving 7 bases between the germline ends. Complete variable domain (other parts from reference TRBV11-2 and TRBJ2-7): EAGVAQSPRYKIIEKRQSVAFWCNPISGHATLYWYQQILGQGPKLLIQFQNNGVVDDSQLPKDRFSAERLKGVDSTLKIQPAKLEDSAVYLCASSLLDEQYFGPGTRLTVT.